Following are 9 T cell receptor beta chains from one sample sequenced in a study of T cell responses to AZD1222 COVID-19 vaccine listed by TCRdb under 2021. In the paper's terms, the time point label means: baseline before first vaccination. Libraries were prepared through the immunoSEQ multiplex PCR assay. TCRdb re-hosts the immuneACCESS table, in-frame sequences only. Its copies lack some clones; in the studies checked, an unresolved V gene accounts for under half of them, and the cause for the rest is not known. In this sample the table shows about 73,000 clones, about 91% of which occur a single time. Roughly 20% of the sample lies in the top ten. This material consisted of peripheral blood, taken on day 0 of AZD1222 vaccination. These receptors were obtained from an adult in good health.

The chain recombines TRBV9 with TRBJ1-1; D is ambiguous. The CDR3 has 15 residues. The germline V gene has CDR1 SGDLS and CDR2 YYNGEE. V was pared by 0 bases and J by 8 bases, with 17 bases between. The CDR3 DNA sequence: TGTGCCAGCAGCGTAGATGGGATGGGGAATGCGGAAGCTTTCTTT. Its protein product is CASSVDGMGNAEAFF.

The chain carries TRBV29-1 and TRBJ2-7; TRBD2 matches 10 bases. CDR1 and CDR2 (germline): SQVTM, ANQGSEA. V lost 2 bases to trimming and J lost 5 bases; unmatched junction nucleotides: 6. The CDR3 loop spans 14 amino acids. CDR3 amino acids: CSVETSGDFHEQYF. The CDR3 DNA sequence: TGCAGCGTTGAAACTAGCGGGGACTTCCACGAGCAGTACTTC.

The chain combines TRBV25-1 with TRBJ2-5; D perhaps matches TRBD2 (6 bases). Germline values: CDR1 MGHDK, CDR2 SYGVNS. V was clipped by 3 bases and J by 5 bases, with 16 bases between them. The CDR3 has 15 amino acids. CDR3 nucleotide sequence: TGTGCCAGCAGTGAGGACGTGTTTGGGGGGGAGACCCAGTACTTC. Translating gives CASSEDVFGGETQYF.

This clone was seen just once. This chain connects TRBV7-3 to TRBJ2-1; TRBD2 aligns across 11 bases. This CDR3 comprises 15 residues. V dropped 6 bases and J dropped 7; count of bases not matched to a gene: 8. Germline values: CDR1 SGHTA, CDR2 FQGTGA. In DNA form, the CDR3 reads TGTGCCAGCAGTCCGACTAGCGGGGTCCCAAATGAGCAGTTCTTC. This sequence encodes CASSPTSGVPNEQFF.

The V gene is TRBV4-2, the J gene TRBJ2-7; no clear D. The CDR3 spans 15 residues. Germline V lookup: CDR1 LGHNA, CDR2 YNFKEQ. Trimming left V 0 bases short and J 4 bases short, with 13 bases between. The CDR3 DNA sequence: TGTGCCAGCAGCCAAGATCACACAGCCTCTTACGAGCAGTACTTC. Encoded protein: CASSQDHTASYEQYF.

The V call is TRBV7-9, the J call TRBJ1-5; TRBD1 agrees at 10 bases. The trim removed 1 base at V and 5 bases at J, leaving 5 bases unmatched. CDR3 length equals 16 residues. Germline V gene data show CDR1 as SEHNR and CDR2 as FQNEAQ (reference sequence). CDR3 bases: TGTGCCAGCAGCTTAGTGACAGGGGGCTCGGATCAGCCCCAGCATTTT. As protein: CASSLVTGGSDQPQHF.

V and J are TRBV6-6 and TRBJ2-7; D not certain. This CDR3 has 16 residues. CDR1 MNHNY and CDR2 SVGAGI come from the germline V gene (reference sequence). The ends were cut back, 0 bases at V and 0 bases at J, with 12 bases in the middle. CDR3 sequence: CASSYSLQGLSYEQYF. DNA of the CDR3: TGTGCCAGCAGTTACTCGCTCCAAGGGCTCTCCTACGAGCAGTACTTC.

The gene calls are TRBV19 and TRBJ1-4; 8 positions agree with TRBD1. Germline lookup yields CDR1 LNHDA and CDR2 SQIVND (reference sequence). V lost 6 bases to trimming and J lost 8 bases; unmatched junction nucleotides: 5. This CDR3 region has 13 residues. The CDR3 coding sequence is TGTGCCAGTAGCGAACGGGACAGGGAAAAACTGTTTTTT. It is translated as CASSERDREKLFF. Combining the CDR3 with reference TRBV19 and TRBJ1-4 gives the whole variable domain DGGITQSPKYLFRKEGQNVTLSCEQNLNHDAMYWYRQDPGQGLRLIYYSQIVNDFQKGDIAEGYSVSREKKESFPLTVTSAQKNPTAFYLCASSERDREKLFFGSGTQLSVL.

This chain links TRBV27 with TRBJ1-1; 7 bases match TRBD1. The CDR3 totals 15 residues. Trimming took 6 bases from V and 1 from J; bases not matched to a gene: 8. Germline V gene data show CDR1 as MNHEY and CDR2 as SMNVEV (reference sequence). The DNA of the CDR3 is TGTGCCAGCAGCTCAATACAGGGGCAGAACACTGAAGCTTTCTTT. Protein sequence: CASSSIQGQNTEAFF.